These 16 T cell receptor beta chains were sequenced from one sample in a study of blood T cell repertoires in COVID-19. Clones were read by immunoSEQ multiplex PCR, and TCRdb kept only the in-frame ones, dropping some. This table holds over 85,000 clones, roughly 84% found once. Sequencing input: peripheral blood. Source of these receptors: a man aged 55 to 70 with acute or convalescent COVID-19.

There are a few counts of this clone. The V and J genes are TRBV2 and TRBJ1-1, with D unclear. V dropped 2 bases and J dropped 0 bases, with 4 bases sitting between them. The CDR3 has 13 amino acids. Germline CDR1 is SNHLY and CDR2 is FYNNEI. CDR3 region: CASSEHLNTEAFF. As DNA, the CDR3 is TGTGCCAGCAGTGAACACTTGAACACTGAAGCTTTCTTT.

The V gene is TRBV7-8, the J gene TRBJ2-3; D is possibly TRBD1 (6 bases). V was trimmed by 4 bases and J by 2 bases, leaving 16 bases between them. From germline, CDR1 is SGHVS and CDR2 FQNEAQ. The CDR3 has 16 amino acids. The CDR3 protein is CASSSIGQYPTDTQYF. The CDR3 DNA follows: TGTGCCAGCAGCTCTATCGGACAGTATCCCACAGATACGCAGTATTTT.

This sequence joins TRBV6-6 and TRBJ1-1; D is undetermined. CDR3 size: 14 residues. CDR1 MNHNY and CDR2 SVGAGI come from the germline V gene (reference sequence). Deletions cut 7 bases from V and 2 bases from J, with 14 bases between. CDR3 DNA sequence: TGTGCCAGCACCCACATTGGTGTAAACACTGAAGCTTTCTTT. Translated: CASTHIGVNTEAFF.

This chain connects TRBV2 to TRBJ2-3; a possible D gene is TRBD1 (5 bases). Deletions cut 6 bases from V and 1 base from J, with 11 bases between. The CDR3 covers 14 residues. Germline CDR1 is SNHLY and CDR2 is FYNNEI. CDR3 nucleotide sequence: TGTGCCAGCAGATTGGACACACGCACAGATACGCAGTATTTT. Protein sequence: CASRLDTRTDTQYF.

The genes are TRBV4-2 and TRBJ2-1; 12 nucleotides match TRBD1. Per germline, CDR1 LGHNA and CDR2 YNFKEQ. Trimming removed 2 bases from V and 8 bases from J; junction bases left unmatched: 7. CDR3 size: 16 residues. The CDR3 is CASSQLPGQGADEQFF. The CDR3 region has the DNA TGTGCCAGCAGCCAACTCCCGGGACAGGGGGCCGATGAGCAGTTCTTC.

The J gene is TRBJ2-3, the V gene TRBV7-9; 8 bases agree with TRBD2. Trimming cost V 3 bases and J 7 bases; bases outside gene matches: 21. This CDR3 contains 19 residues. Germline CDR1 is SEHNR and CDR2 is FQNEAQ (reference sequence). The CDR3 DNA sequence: TGTGCCAGCAGCTTGCGGGAAACTAAGGCGCGGGGGGCCCTCAATACGCAGTATTTT. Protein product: CASSLRETKARGALNTQYF.

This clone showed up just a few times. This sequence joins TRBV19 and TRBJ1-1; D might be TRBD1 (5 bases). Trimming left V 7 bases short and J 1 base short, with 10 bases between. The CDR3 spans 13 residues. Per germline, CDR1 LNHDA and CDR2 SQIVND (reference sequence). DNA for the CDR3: TGTGCCAGTATGGGGCGGGGGAACACTGAAGCTTTCTTT. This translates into CASMGRGNTEAFF.

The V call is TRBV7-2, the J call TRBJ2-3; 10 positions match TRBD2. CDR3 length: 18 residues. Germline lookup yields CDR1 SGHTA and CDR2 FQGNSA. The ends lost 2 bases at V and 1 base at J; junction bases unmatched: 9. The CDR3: CASSLTLPLAGGTDTQYF. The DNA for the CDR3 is TGTGCCAGCAGCTTAACTCTCCCCCTAGCGGGGGGCACAGATACGCAGTATTTT.

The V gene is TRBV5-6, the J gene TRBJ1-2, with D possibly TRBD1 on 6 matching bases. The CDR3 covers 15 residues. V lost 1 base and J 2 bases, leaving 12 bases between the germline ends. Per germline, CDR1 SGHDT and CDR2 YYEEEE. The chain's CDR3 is CASSLMTGANYGYTF. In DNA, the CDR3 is TGTGCCAGCAGCTTGATGACAGGCGCAAACTATGGCTACACCTTC.

In DNA, the CDR3 is TGTGCCACCAGTGATGCTAGCGGGGGGGCCTACAATGAGCAGTTCTTC. The encoded protein is CATSDASGGAYNEQFF. The genes are TRBV24-1 and TRBJ2-1; 12 positions agree with TRBD2. Germline CDR1 is KGHDR and CDR2 is SFDVKD. V dropped 3 bases and J dropped 2; count of bases not matched to a gene: 1. The CDR3 covers 16 residues.

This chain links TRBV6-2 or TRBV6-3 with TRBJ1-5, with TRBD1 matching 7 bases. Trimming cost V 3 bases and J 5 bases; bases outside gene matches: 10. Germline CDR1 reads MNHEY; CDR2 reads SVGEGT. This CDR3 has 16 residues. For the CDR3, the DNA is TGTGCCAGCAGTTATTCCAGGGGGTGGGGAGATCAGCCCCAGCATTTT. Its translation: CASSYSRGWGDQPQHF.

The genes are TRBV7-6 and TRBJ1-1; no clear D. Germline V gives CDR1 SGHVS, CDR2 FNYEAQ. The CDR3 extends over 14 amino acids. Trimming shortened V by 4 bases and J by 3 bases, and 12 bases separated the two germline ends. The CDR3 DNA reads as TGTGCCAGCAGCTCCTATCCTACAGACACTGAAGCTTTCTTT. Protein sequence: CASSSYPTDTEAFF.

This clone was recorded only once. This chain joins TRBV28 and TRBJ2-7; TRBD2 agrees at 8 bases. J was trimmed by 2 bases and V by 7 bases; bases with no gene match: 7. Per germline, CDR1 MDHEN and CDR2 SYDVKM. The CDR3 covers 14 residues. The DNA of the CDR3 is TGTGCCAGCACCCCCCCGCGGGGGGCCTACGAGCAGTACTTC. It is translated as CASTPPRGAYEQYF.

The CDR3 protein is CASSLSTDNSPLHF. CDR3 nucleotides: TGTGCCAGCAGCCTCTCGACAGATAATTCACCCCTCCACTTT. The gene calls are TRBV5-4 and TRBJ1-6, with a tentative D call TRBD1 (5 bases). V was clipped by 4 bases and J by 5 bases, with 10 bases between them. The CDR3 extends over 14 amino acids. From germline, CDR1 is SGHNT and CDR2 YYREEE (reference sequence).

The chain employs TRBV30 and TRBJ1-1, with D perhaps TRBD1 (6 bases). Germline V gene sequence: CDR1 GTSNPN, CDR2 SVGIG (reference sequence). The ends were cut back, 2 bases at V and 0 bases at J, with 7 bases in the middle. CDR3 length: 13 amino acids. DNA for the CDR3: TGTGCCTGGAGTACAGGGATGAACACTGAAGCTTTCTTT. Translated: CAWSTGMNTEAFF.

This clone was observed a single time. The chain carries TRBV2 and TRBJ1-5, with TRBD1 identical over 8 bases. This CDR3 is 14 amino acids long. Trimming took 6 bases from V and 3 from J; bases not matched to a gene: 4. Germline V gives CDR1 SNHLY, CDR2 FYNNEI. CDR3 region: CASRPGQVNQPQHF. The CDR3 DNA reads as TGTGCCAGCAGACCGGGACAGGTCAATCAGCCCCAGCATTTT.